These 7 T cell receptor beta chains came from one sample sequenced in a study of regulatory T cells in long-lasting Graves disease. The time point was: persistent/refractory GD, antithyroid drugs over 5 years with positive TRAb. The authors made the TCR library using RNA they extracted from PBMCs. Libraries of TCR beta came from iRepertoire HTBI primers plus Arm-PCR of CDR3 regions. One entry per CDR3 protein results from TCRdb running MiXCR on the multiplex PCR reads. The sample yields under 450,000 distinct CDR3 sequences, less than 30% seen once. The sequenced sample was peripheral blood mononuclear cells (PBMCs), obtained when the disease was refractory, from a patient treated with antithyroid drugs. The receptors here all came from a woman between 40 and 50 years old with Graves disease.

CDR3 sequence: CASSEALAGAEQYF. The CDR3, as DNA: TGTGCCAGCAGTGAAGCGCTGGCGGGAGCCGAGCAGTACTTC. This rearrangement joins TRBV2 to TRBJ2-7, with 7 bases identical to TRBD2. The CDR3 consists of 14 residues. Losses at the gene ends were 0 bases for V and 6 bases for J; bases not matched to a gene: 5. Germline values: CDR1 SNHLY, CDR2 FYNNEI.

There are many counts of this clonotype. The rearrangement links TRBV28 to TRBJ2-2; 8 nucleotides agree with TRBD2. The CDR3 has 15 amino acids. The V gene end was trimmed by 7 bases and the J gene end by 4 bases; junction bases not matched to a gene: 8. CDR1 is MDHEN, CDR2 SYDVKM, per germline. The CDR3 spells CASTTPSGLTGELFF. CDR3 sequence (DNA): TGTGCCAGCACCACCCCTAGCGGGCTCACCGGGGAGCTGTTTTTT.

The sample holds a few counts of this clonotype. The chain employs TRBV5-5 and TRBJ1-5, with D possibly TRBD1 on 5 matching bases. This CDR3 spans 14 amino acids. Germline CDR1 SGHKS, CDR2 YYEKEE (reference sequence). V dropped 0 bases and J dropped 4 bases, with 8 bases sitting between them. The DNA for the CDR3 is TGTGCCAGCAGCTTGGTTTCAGGGAATCAGCCCCAGCATTTT. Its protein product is CASSLVSGNQPQHF.

The CDR3 sequence is CASSPRGGWELFF. CDR3 in DNA: TGTGCCAGCAGCCCACGCGGGGGATGGGAGCTGTTTTTT. This sequence joins TRBV11-3 and TRBJ2-2, with TRBD2 identical over 7 bases. CDR1 and CDR2 (germline): SGHNT, YENEEA. The V gene end was trimmed by 5 bases and the J gene end by 9 bases; junction bases not matched to a gene: 6. The CDR3 runs 13 residues.

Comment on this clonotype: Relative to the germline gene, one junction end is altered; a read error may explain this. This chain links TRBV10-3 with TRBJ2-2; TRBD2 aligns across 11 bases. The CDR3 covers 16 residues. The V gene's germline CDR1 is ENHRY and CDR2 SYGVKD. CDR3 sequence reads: CAVSEGTSGNTGELFF. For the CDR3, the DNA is TGTGCCGTCAGTGAGGGGACTAGCGGTAACACCGGGGAGCTGTTTTTT.

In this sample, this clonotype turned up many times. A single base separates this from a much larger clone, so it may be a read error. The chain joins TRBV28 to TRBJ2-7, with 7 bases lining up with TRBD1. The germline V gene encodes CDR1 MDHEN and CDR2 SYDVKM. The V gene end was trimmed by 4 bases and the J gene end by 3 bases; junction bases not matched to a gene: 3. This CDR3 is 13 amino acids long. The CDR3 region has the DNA TGTGCCAGCAGTTCCGGGACAGTCTACGAGCAGTACTTC. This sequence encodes CASSSGTVYEQYF.

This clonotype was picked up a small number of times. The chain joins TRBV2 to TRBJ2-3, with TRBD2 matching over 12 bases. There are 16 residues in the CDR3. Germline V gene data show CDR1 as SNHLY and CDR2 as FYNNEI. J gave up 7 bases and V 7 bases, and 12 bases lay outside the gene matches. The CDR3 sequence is CASTVGLAGQRNTQYF. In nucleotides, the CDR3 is TGTGCCAGCACCGTCGGACTAGCGGGACAGAGGAATACGCAGTATTTT.